The rows below give T cell receptor beta chains drawn from one sample of a study of blood T cell repertoires in COVID-19. Profiling relied on immunoSEQ multiplex PCR, and the TCRdb table lists in-frame clones only, not all of them. The sample lists about 70,000 clones; over 80% were seen once. The sequenced sample was peripheral blood. The receptors were sampled from a human donor in a cohort sampled during active COVID-19. The CDR3 runs from the conserved cysteine through the conserved F or W.

TRBV7-2	TRBJ1-2	CASNKGQPNYGYTF
TRBV2	TRBJ2-2	CASRGQFGTGELFF
TRBV19	TRBJ2-7	CASSKRWSSGLQNEQYF
TRBV7-9	TRBJ2-7	CASSLWGTYEQYF
TRBV6-5	TRBJ1-2	CASRQQGANGYTF
TRBV6-1	TRBJ1-2	CASSEATGATNYGYTF
TRBV15	TRBJ1-1	CATSRTGGSTEAFF
TRBV4-3	TRBJ2-4	CASSRDSGTAKNIQYF
TRBV2	TRBJ2-4	CASSEARGVAKNIQYF
TRBV2	TRBJ2-7	CASRTSGLGVNEQYF
TRBV28	TRBJ1-4	CASTPQGTNEKLFF
TRBV5-6	TRBJ1-2	CASSLQAGVSGYTF
TRBV7-2	TRBJ2-4	CASSLERLAWVAKNIQYF
TRBV28	TRBJ1-1	CASSSGGRTEAFF
TRBV28	TRBJ1-1	CASSLPPTGAAFF
TRBV7-9	TRBJ1-2	CASSRTAQGSHYGYTF
TRBV3-1/TRBV3-2	TRBJ2-7	CASSHEPNSYGQYF
TRBV21-1	TRBJ1-2	CASSKMRQLHYGYTF
TRBV5-1	TRBJ2-2	CASSEGQGGTGELFF
TRBV28	TRBJ1-2	CASSSHRVANYGYTF
TRBV5-6	TRBJ2-7	CASSFYRAGGVPYEQYF
TRBV28	TRBJ2-1	CATASGRGHEQFF
TRBV5-6	TRBJ1-2	CASSLGSGPIYGYTF
TRBV7-9	TRBJ1-1	CASSLLNEAFF
TRBV6-2/TRBV6-3	TRBJ1-2	CASSSRRGVGFYGYTF
TRBV28	TRBJ2-5	CASSLKGAVETQYF
TRBV3-1/TRBV3-2	TRBJ2-5	CASSQDPLAPETQYF
TRBV6-5	TRBJ1-1	CASRALQILNTEAFF
TRBV6-5	TRBJ2-1	CALGRGLGFF
TRBV30	TRBJ1-4	CAWSVHRVKEKLFF
TRBV27	TRBJ2-7	CASRRSVSSYEQYF
TRBV19	TRBJ1-2	CASSMSPPFIYRDRGYGYTF
TRBV6-1	TRBJ1-1	CASSEGTLKTEAFF
TRBV2	TRBJ1-1	CASSVTEAFF
TRBV30	TRBJ2-5	CAWTHAGTQYF
TRBV5-1	TRBJ2-3	CASSLLGLAGGTDTQYF
TRBV2	TRBJ2-4	CASSEEGAAKNIQYF
TRBV19	TRBJ1-1	CASSIQGKNTEAFF
TRBV30	TRBJ2-5	CAWSLQGETQYF
TRBV19	TRBJ2-1	CATQTSGSSYEQFF
TRBV28	TRBJ1-5	CATLVGGNQPQHF
TRBV5-5	TRBJ1-1	CASSLFGGTEAFF
TRBV30	TRBJ2-3	CAWRRDSSTDTQYF
TRBV5-1	TRBJ1-1	CASSLGQGGTEAFF